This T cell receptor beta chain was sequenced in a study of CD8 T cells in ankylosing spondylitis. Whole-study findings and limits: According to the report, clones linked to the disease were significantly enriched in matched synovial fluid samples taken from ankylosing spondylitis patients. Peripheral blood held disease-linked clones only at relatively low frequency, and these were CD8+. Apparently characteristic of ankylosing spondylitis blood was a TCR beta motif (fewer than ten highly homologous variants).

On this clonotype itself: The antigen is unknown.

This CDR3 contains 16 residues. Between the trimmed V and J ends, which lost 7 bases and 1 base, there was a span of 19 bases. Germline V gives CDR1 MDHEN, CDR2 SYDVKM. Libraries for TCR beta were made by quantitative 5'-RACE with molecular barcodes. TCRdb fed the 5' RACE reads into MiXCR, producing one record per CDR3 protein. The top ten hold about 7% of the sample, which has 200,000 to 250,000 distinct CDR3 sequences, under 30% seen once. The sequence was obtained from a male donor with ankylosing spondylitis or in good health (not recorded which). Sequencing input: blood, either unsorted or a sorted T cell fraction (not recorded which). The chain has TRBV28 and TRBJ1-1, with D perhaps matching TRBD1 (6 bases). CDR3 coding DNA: TGTGCCAGCACCGCCCCACTGGGACACAAGAACACTGAAGCTTTCTTT. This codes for CASTAPLGHKNTEAFF.